One and the same sample provided the 27 T cell receptor beta chains below, sequenced in a study of control samples from healthy donors and cancer patients (dated by TCRdb to the early 2020s). The library was made by the immunoSEQ multiplex PCR assay. TCRdb re-hosts the immuneACCESS table, in-frame sequences only. Its copies lack some clones; in the studies checked, an unresolved V gene accounts for under half of them, and the cause for the rest is not known. The sample has about 120,000 clones on record, around nine tenths of them singletons. The top ten hold around 10% of the sample. Sample: blood. These receptor sequences come from a man aged 25 to 40 in good health.

The rearrangement links TRBV10-3 to TRBJ1-3; D is unresolved. Germline V gene lookup returns CDR1 ENHRY and CDR2 SYGVKD. V was cut by 5 bases and J by 0 bases, with 8 bases left in between. The length of the CDR3 is 14 residues. The CDR3 bases are TGTGCCATCAGTTTTACCAGCTCTGGAAACACCATATATTTT. It encodes CAISFTSSGNTIYF.

V is TRBV4-1 and J is TRBJ2-3; D is perhaps TRBD2 (6 bases). Per the germline V gene, CDR1 is MGHRA and CDR2 is YSYEKL. V was pared by 6 bases and J by 3 bases, with 13 bases between. The CDR3 has 14 amino acids. For the CDR3, the DNA is TGCGCCAGCAGGGAGGGGATGCGGACAGATACGCAGTATTTT. Protein sequence: CASREGMRTDTQYF.

V usage is TRBV5-1 and J usage is TRBJ1-1, with D perhaps matching TRBD1 (5 bases). Between the trimmed V and J ends, which lost 2 bases and 5 bases, there was a span of 19 bases. The CDR3 extends over 16 amino acids. CDR1 and CDR2 (germline): SGHRS, YFSETQ. This CDR3 reads CASSLDYQGRGTEAFF. The DNA of the CDR3 is TGCGCCAGCAGCTTAGACTACCAGGGCCGGGGGACTGAAGCTTTCTTT.

V and J are TRBV7-8 and TRBJ1-1, with D tentatively TRBD1 (5 bases). Trimming pared 5 bases from V and 2 bases from J, leaving 12 bases between. The CDR3 has 14 residues. The germline gives CDR1 SGHVS, CDR2 FQNEAQ. The CDR3 sequence: CASSRVGGNTEAFF. The CDR3 DNA is TGTGCCAGCAGCCGGGTCGGGGGAAACACTGAAGCTTTCTTT.

J is TRBJ1-4 and V is TRBV7-9; D call uncertain. The CDR3 length is 14 residues. The germline V gene encodes CDR1 SEHNR and CDR2 FQNEAQ (reference sequence). Trimming cost V 1 base and J 4 bases, with 7 bases left between them. The CDR3 loop reads CASSLEGHNEKLFF. CDR3 coding DNA: TGTGCCAGCAGCTTAGAAGGGCATAATGAAAAACTGTTTTTT.

This chain connects TRBV9 to TRBJ1-4; 10 bases are shared with TRBD1. Germline V gene lookup returns CDR1 SGDLS and CDR2 YYNGEE. J was trimmed by 6 bases and V by 3 bases; bases with no gene match: 11. The CDR3 spans 17 residues. The CDR3 DNA sequence: TGTGCCAGCAGCGGGTTCATCGCCGGGACAGGGGATGAAAAACTGTTTTTT. Translation: CASSGFIAGTGDEKLFF.

The rearrangement links TRBV11-3 to TRBJ1-6; D ambiguous. CDR3 size: 14 residues. Germline assignment: CDR1 SGHNT and CDR2 YENEEA. With 3 bases removed from V and 6 bases from J, the gap between germline ends came to 9 bases. CDR3 loop: CASSFGSSNSPLHF. CDR3 nucleotide sequence: TGTGCCAGCAGCTTTGGGAGCTCTAATTCACCCCTCCACTTT.

The rearrangement joins TRBV24-1 to TRBJ2-2, with 7 bases that match TRBD1. Trimming removed 4 bases from V and 0 bases from J; junction bases left unmatched: 4. The germline gives CDR1 KGHDR, CDR2 SFDVKD. The CDR3 spans 16 residues. The CDR3 region is CATSELGGPNTGELFF. DNA of the CDR3: TGTGCCACCAGTGAACTAGGGGGCCCGAACACCGGGGAGCTGTTTTTT.

V gene TRBV6-1 combines with J gene TRBJ2-2; D is undetermined. Looked up from germline, CDR1 is MNHNS and CDR2 is SASEGT. The CDR3 has 13 amino acids. The V end was cut by 2 bases, the J end by 2 bases, with 3 bases between. CDR3 residues: CASSEPNTGELFF. The CDR3 DNA sequence: TGTGCCAGCAGTGAACCAAACACCGGGGAGCTGTTTTTT.

This sequence joins TRBV12-5 and TRBJ2-2; 7 nucleotides match TRBD1. The CDR3 runs to 15 residues. V dropped 1 base and J dropped 2; count of bases not matched to a gene: 1. Germline values: CDR1 LGHNT, CDR2 FRNRAP. CDR3 sequence reads: CASGLGQGNTGELFF. CDR3 nucleotide sequence: TGTGCTAGTGGTTTGGGACAGGGAAACACCGGGGAGCTGTTTTTT.

The genes are TRBV5-8 and TRBJ1-1, with D unresolved. Deletions cut 2 bases from V and 7 bases from J, with 21 bases between. This CDR3 spans 16 amino acids. Germline V gives CDR1 SGHTS, CDR2 YDEGEE. CDR3 nucleotides: TGTGCCAGCAGCTTAGGCTTCGGGCAGTTTAGTAGTGAAGCTTTCTTT. Translated, it gives CASSLGFGQFSSEAFF.

The chain combines TRBV4-2 with TRBJ2-7; D gene ambiguous. The CDR3 contains 14 residues. Trimming removed 0 bases from V and 7 bases from J, with 13 bases in between. CDR1 and CDR2 (germline): LGHNA, YNFKEQ. CDR3 nucleotide sequence: TGTGCCAGCAGCCAAGAGCCTTCCCTAGAGGAGCAGTACTTC. Its translation is CASSQEPSLEEQYF.

The J gene is TRBJ2-5, the V gene TRBV14; D may be TRBD1 or TRBD2 (5 bases each). The ends were cut back, 6 bases at V and 4 bases at J, with 12 bases in the middle. CDR3 length equals 13 residues. Germline V gene data show CDR1 as SGHDN and CDR2 as FVKESK. The CDR3: CASRRGSRETQYF. The CDR3 region has the DNA TGTGCCAGCAGGAGGGGCAGCCGAGAGACCCAGTACTTC.

V gene TRBV3-1 (or the pseudogene TRBV3-2) combines with J gene TRBJ2-7; 8 positions agree with TRBD1. The CDR3 extends over 16 amino acids. J lost 1 base, V lost 4 bases, and 9 bases had no gene match. Germline V lookup: CDR1 LGHDT, CDR2 YNNKEL (reference sequence). The CDR3 here is CASSPKTGVRSYEQYF. The DNA for the CDR3 is TGTGCCAGCAGCCCGAAGACAGGGGTAAGATCCTACGAGCAGTACTTC.

A single count supports this clone. V usage is TRBV7-2 and J usage is TRBJ1-2; 8 bases map to TRBD1. The V and J ends lost 4 bases and 6 bases, in that order; junction bases with no gene match: 13. From germline, CDR1 is SGHTA and CDR2 FQGNSA. The CDR3 has 16 amino acids. Here the CDR3 DNA reads TGTGCCAGCAGCTCGTACAGGGGGTCGGATGCGAATGGCTACACCTTC. Residues: CASSSYRGSDANGYTF.

The chain employs TRBV19 and TRBJ1-5; D gene uncertain. V gave up 4 bases and J gave up 5 bases, with 18 bases separating them. This CDR3 comprises 16 residues. Germline lookup yields CDR1 LNHDA and CDR2 SQIVND (reference sequence). The CDR3 reads CASSTFSTGTDQPQHF. CDR3 DNA sequence: TGTGCCAGTAGTACCTTCTCCACCGGAACTGATCAGCCCCAGCATTTT.

V and J are TRBV29-1 and TRBJ1-5; TRBD1 matches at 10 bases. The V gene end was trimmed by 5 bases and the J gene end by 6 bases; junction bases not matched to a gene: 4. CDR3 length: 13 residues. Looked up from germline, CDR1 is SQVTM and CDR2 is ANQGSEA. The chain's CDR3 is CSVRTGGSQPQHF. CDR3 sequence (DNA): TGCAGCGTTCGGACAGGGGGGAGTCAGCCCCAGCATTTT. Filled out from reference TRBV29-1 and TRBJ1-5, the complete variable domain reads SAVISQKPSRDICQRGTSLTIQCQVDSQVTMMFWYRQQPGQSLTLIATANQGSEATYESGFVIDKFPISRPNLTFSTLTVSNMSPEDSSIYLCSVRTGGSQPQHFGDGTRLSIL.

This chain links TRBV11-3 with TRBJ1-1; D remains unclear. The CDR3 length is 12 residues. Deletions cut 6 bases from V and 5 bases from J, with 10 bases between. Germline-derived CDR1 and CDR2 are SGHNT and YENEEA. CDR3 residues: CASRRRGTEAFF. DNA for the CDR3: TGTGCCAGCAGACGAAGAGGTACTGAAGCTTTCTTT.

The V gene is TRBV11-2, the J gene TRBJ1-5; D call uncertain. CDR1 is SGHAT and CDR2 is FQNNGV in the germline V gene. This CDR3 has 14 amino acids. V dropped 3 bases and J dropped 3 bases, with 9 bases sitting between them. The CDR3 region is CASSFGRNNQPQHF. The DNA of the CDR3 is TGTGCCAGCAGCTTTGGACGGAACAATCAGCCCCAGCATTTT.

CDR3 nucleotide sequence: TGTGCCAGCAGCTTGGAAGTAATCGCGTACAATGAGCAGTTCTTC. Its translation is CASSLEVIAYNEQFF. This chain uses TRBV5-5 with TRBJ2-1; D not certain. Deletions cut 0 bases from V and 4 bases from J, with 11 bases between. CDR1 is SGHKS and CDR2 is YYEKEE in the germline V gene (reference sequence). The CDR3 covers 15 residues.

The chain couples TRBV19 to TRBJ1-5; D might be TRBD1 (5 bases). Germline CDR1 and CDR2: LNHDA and SQIVND (reference sequence). This CDR3 region has 14 residues. The ends were cut back, 9 bases at V and 3 bases at J, with 15 bases in the middle. CDR3 nucleotide sequence: TGTGCCAGCGACGGGAGGGGAACCAATCAGCCCCAGCATTTT. This sequence encodes CASDGRGTNQPQHF. Filled out from reference TRBV19 and TRBJ1-5, the complete variable domain reads DGGITQSPKYLFRKEGQNVTLSCEQNLNHDAMYWYRQDPGQGLRLIYYSQIVNDFQKGDIAEGYSVSREKKESFPLTVTSAQKNPTAFYLCASDGRGTNQPQHFGDGTRLSIL.

This sequence joins TRBV5-4 and TRBJ2-5; D is possibly TRBD1 or TRBD2 (7 bases each). Per germline, CDR1 SGHNT and CDR2 YYREEE (reference sequence). The CDR3 totals 16 residues. V dropped 2 bases and J dropped 2 bases, with 16 bases sitting between them. The CDR3 DNA follows: TGTGCCAGCAGCTTTCCAGGGGGGGCTCTACAAGAGACCCAGTACTTC. It translates to CASSFPGGALQETQYF.

The CDR3 sequence is CASSQSLQGTDTQYF. For the CDR3, the DNA is TGTGCCAGCTCACAATCGCTTCAGGGGACAGATACGCAGTATTTT. The V call is TRBV18, the J call TRBJ2-3; D is possibly TRBD1 (6 bases). CDR3 length equals 15 residues. In germline, CDR1 is KGHSH, CDR2 LQKENI. Trimming removed 4 bases from V and 3 bases from J, with 14 bases in between.

This sequence joins TRBV7-9 and TRBJ2-5, with 13 bases identical to TRBD2. V lost 5 bases to trimming and J lost 5 bases; unmatched junction nucleotides: 5. Germline V gene sequence: CDR1 SEHNR, CDR2 FQNEAQ (reference sequence). The CDR3 is made up of 15 amino acids. DNA of the CDR3: TGTGCCAGCAGCGAACTAGCGGGGGGGCACGAGACCCAGTACTTC. The encoded protein is CASSELAGGHETQYF.

This clone was recorded only once. This rearrangement joins TRBV24-1 to TRBJ2-1; no reliable D call. The CDR3 is 12 amino acids. Germline values: CDR1 KGHDR, CDR2 SFDVKD. The V and J ends lost 4 bases and 13 bases respectively, with 13 bases between them. CDR3 sequence reads: CATSEEVSGQFF. DNA for the CDR3: TGTGCCACCAGTGAAGAAGTATCCGGACAGTTCTTC.

The chain carries TRBV2 and TRBJ2-7; D gene uncertain. V lost 1 base, J lost 2 bases, and 12 bases lay in between. CDR1 and CDR2 (germline): SNHLY, FYNNEI. The CDR3 sequence is 15 residues long. CDR3 sequence (DNA): TGTGCCAGCAGTGAAGGGTCCGGCAGCCCCTACGAGCAGTACGTC. Translation: CASSEGSGSPYEQYV.

The chain employs TRBV11-2 and TRBJ2-3; 7 bases line up with TRBD1. In germline, CDR1 is SGHAT, CDR2 FQNNGV. The CDR3 is made up of 15 amino acids. V lost 2 bases to trimming and J lost 4 bases; unmatched junction nucleotides: 6. The CDR3 loop is CASSLNRGRADTQYF. For the CDR3, the DNA is TGTGCCAGCAGCTTAAACAGGGGCCGGGCAGATACGCAGTATTTT. The full variable domain, its missing parts supplied by reference TRBV11-2 and TRBJ2-3, is EAGVAQSPRYKIIEKRQSVAFWCNPISGHATLYWYQQILGQGPKLLIQFQNNGVVDDSQLPKDRFSAERLKGVDSTLKIQPAKLEDSAVYLCASSLNRGRADTQYFGPGTRLTVL.